Shown below are 27 T cell receptor beta chains from a single sample sequenced in a study of shared clonotypes between healthy human individuals. Here immunoSEQ multiplex PCR was the method, and the copy in TCRdb shows in-frame clones only, minus some. The repertoire holds 2 million to 2.5 million clones, with approximately 95% as singletons. The sample was naive CD4+ T cells from PBMCs. As to subset: CD45RA+ positively selected. These receptors all come from a man in his late teens or twenties in good health. Some clones in this sample may be carry-over from other donors' samples.

V usage is TRBV18 and J usage is TRBJ2-2; D not certain. The V end lost 3 bases, the J end lost 7 bases, and 3 bases lay between the germline ends. CDR3 length equals 11 residues. CDR1 is KGHSH, CDR2 LQKENI, per germline. CDR3 sequence (DNA): TGTGCCAGCTCACCGGACGGGGAGCTGTTTTTT. Protein sequence: CASSPDGELFF.

The rearrangement joins TRBV5-4 to TRBJ1-4, with 8 bases fitting TRBD1. Germline V gene lookup returns CDR1 SGHNT and CDR2 YYREEE (reference sequence). The CDR3 has 15 amino acids. V shed 1 base, J shed 8 bases, and the junction held 7 bases outside the gene matches. The CDR3 here is CASSLTGTGLEKLFF. CDR3 bases: TGTGCCAGCAGCTTGACCGGGACAGGATTGGAAAAACTGTTTTTT.

The chain links TRBV28 to TRBJ2-1; D perhaps matches TRBD1 (6 bases). The V end lost 6 bases, the J end lost 7 bases, and 16 bases lay between the germline ends. Germline assignment: CDR1 MDHEN and CDR2 SYDVKM. The CDR3 is 14 amino acids. CDR3 coding DNA: TGTGCCAGCAGAGGACAGTGGATGGAGAATGAGCAGTTCTTC. Translated, it gives CASRGQWMENEQFF.

The chain carries TRBV19 and TRBJ2-7; the D is unclear. V was shortened by 3 bases and J by 0 bases, with 12 bases between the two germline ends. The germline gives CDR1 LNHDA, CDR2 SQIVND (reference sequence). The CDR3 runs 15 residues. CDR3: CASSISPSSSYEQYF. CDR3 in DNA: TGTGCCAGTAGTATTTCCCCTTCTAGCTCCTACGAGCAGTACTTC.

This clone was counted only a few times. The chain recombines TRBV5-1 with TRBJ1-5; possibly TRBD1 for D (5 bases). CDR3 length: 15 amino acids. CDR1 and CDR2 (germline): SGHRS, YFSETQ. V was clipped by 4 bases and J by 3 bases, with 14 bases between them. The DNA for the CDR3 is TGCGCCAGCAGCCCGCATGGGGACCCCAATCAGCCCCAGCATTTT. As protein: CASSPHGDPNQPQHF. Combining the CDR3 with reference TRBV5-1 and TRBJ1-5 gives the whole variable domain KAGVTQTPRYLIKTRGQQVTLSCSPISGHRSVSWYQQTPGQGLQFLFEYFSETQRNKGNFPGRFSGRQFSNSRSEMNVSTLELGDSALYLCASSPHGDPNQPQHFGDGTRLSIL.

The J gene is TRBJ2-2, the V gene TRBV9; unclear D gene. This CDR3 region has 17 residues. In germline, CDR1 is SGDLS, CDR2 YYNGEE. Trimming removed 0 bases at V and 3 bases at J, with 15 bases between. CDR3 sequence: CASSVGLKGRHTGELFF. The CDR3 nucleotides read TGTGCCAGCAGCGTAGGCTTAAAAGGCAGGCACACCGGGGAGCTGTTTTTT.

The gene calls are TRBV9 and TRBJ1-2; TRBD1 is a possible D gene (6 bases). The germline V gene has CDR1 SGDLS and CDR2 YYNGEE. Trimming left V 3 bases short and J 4 bases short, with 16 bases between. This CDR3 is built from 15 residues. The DNA for the CDR3 is TGTGCCAGCAGCGCTGGACCCGAAGGGGGCTATGGCTACACCTTC. It specifies CASSAGPEGGYGYTF.

V and J are TRBV5-4 and TRBJ2-5, with 7 bases identical to TRBD1. The CDR3 is 15 residues long. Germline CDR1 is SGHNT and CDR2 is YYREEE (reference sequence). Trimming at V came to 3 bases and at J to 5 bases, leaving 10 bases not matched to a gene. CDR3 protein: CASSSQTGVGETQYF. The CDR3 nucleotides are TGTGCCAGCAGCTCTCAAACAGGGGTGGGGGAGACCCAGTACTTC.

The chain combines TRBV11-1 with TRBJ2-7; a possible D gene is TRBD2 (6 bases). The germline gives CDR1 SGHAT, CDR2 FQDESV (reference sequence). V lost 5 bases and J lost 3, with 14 bases in between. There are 14 residues in the CDR3. CDR3 protein: CASSALWGGYEQYF. CDR3 in DNA: TGTGCCAGCAGCGCTCTATGGGGAGGCTACGAGCAGTACTTC.

The chain has TRBV7-2 and TRBJ2-3; 8 bases line up with TRBD1. Trimming removed 2 bases from V and 0 bases from J; junction bases left unmatched: 13. The germline V gene encodes CDR1 SGHTA and CDR2 FQGNSA. The CDR3 contains 19 residues. CDR3 coding DNA: TGTGCCAGCAGCTTACTCTCGCCAGGGGGCCTGCTTAGCACAGATACGCAGTATTTT. This gives the protein CASSLLSPGGLLSTDTQYF.

The gene calls are TRBV28 and TRBJ1-4, with D possibly matching TRBD1 (6 bases). Germline V gene sequence: CDR1 MDHEN, CDR2 SYDVKM. This CDR3 is built from 14 residues. V was cut by 6 bases and J by 7 bases, with 15 bases left in between. CDR3 sequence reads: CASRETGRSEKLFF. As DNA, the CDR3 is TGTGCCAGCAGGGAGACAGGAAGGAGTGAAAAACTGTTTTTT.

As regards this clone: In the same sample, other DNA sequences code for this CDR3. V is TRBV6-6 and J is TRBJ2-5, with 8 bases lining up with TRBD2. This CDR3 spans 15 amino acids. CDR1 and CDR2 from the germline V gene are MNHNY and SVGAGI (reference sequence). V lost 0 bases and J lost 4; bases outside the gene matches: 4. The CDR3 region has the DNA TGTGCCAGCAGTTACTCGTCGCTAGCGGGAGAGACCCAGTACTTC. It is translated as CASSYSSLAGETQYF.

The V and J genes are TRBV19 and TRBJ2-7; 8 bases are shared with TRBD1. The CDR3 covers 16 residues. V gave up 4 bases and J gave up 0 bases; unmatched junction bases: 8. Looked up from germline, CDR1 is LNHDA and CDR2 is SQIVND (reference sequence). CDR3 sequence reads: CASSSPRTGTSYEQYF. The CDR3, as DNA: TGTGCCAGTAGTAGCCCCAGGACAGGGACCTCCTACGAGCAGTACTTC.

The V call is TRBV6-6, the J call TRBJ1-2, with no clear D. This CDR3 contains 12 residues. Trimming took 5 bases from V and 2 from J, leaving 6 bases between them. Germline values: CDR1 MNHNY, CDR2 SVGAGI (reference sequence). The CDR3 here is CASSKPNYGYTF. The CDR3 DNA sequence: TGTGCCAGCAGTAAACCCAACTATGGCTACACCTTC.

This chain connects TRBV2 to TRBJ1-5; possible D gene TRBD1, 5 bases. V was pared by 2 bases and J by 3 bases, with 11 bases between. The CDR3 sequence is 15 residues long. Germline assignment: CDR1 SNHLY and CDR2 FYNNEI. The CDR3 protein is CASSENLGTNQPQHF. CDR3 nucleotides: TGTGCCAGCAGTGAAAACTTGGGGACCAATCAGCCCCAGCATTTT.

In this sample, this clone turned up once. CDR3 amino acids: CASGWSPFSGANVLTF. In nucleotides, the CDR3 is TGTGCCAGCGGCTGGTCCCCTTTCTCTGGGGCCAACGTCCTGACTTTC. V usage is TRBV7-2 and J usage is TRBJ2-6; D is unclear. Trimming took off 8 bases at V and 0 bases at J, with 14 bases between the two ends. Per germline, CDR1 SGHTA and CDR2 FQGNSA. The CDR3 totals 16 residues.

The chain employs TRBV4-2 and TRBJ2-3; D gene unclear. CDR1 is LGHNA and CDR2 is YNFKEQ in the germline V gene. CDR3 length: 12 amino acids. Trimming shortened V by 5 bases and J by 4 bases, and 7 bases separated the two germline ends. The CDR3 DNA reads TGTGCCAGCAGCACCAGTCCAGATACGCAGTATTTT. It encodes CASSTSPDTQYF.

This clone was observed a single time. J is TRBJ2-7 and V is TRBV5-1; TRBD1 aligns across 9 bases. This CDR3 spans 16 amino acids. Germline V gene data show CDR1 as SGHRS and CDR2 as YFSETQ. V dropped 5 bases and J dropped 4; count of bases not matched to a gene: 13. The DNA for the CDR3 is TGCGCCAGCAGACTTGCCGTAGGGACAGGGATGTACGAGCAGTACTTC. Translated: CASRLAVGTGMYEQYF.

The chain is built from TRBV7-2 and TRBJ1-5, with 10 bases that match TRBD1. J gave up 7 bases and V 0 bases, and 3 bases lay outside the gene matches. This CDR3 is 15 amino acids long. Germline V gives CDR1 SGHTA, CDR2 FQGNSA. CDR3 coding DNA: TGTGCCAGCAGCTTAGCGGGGACAGGGGAACAGCCCCAGCATTTT. Residues: CASSLAGTGEQPQHF. Full variable domain (outside the CDR3, taken from reference TRBV7-2 and TRBJ1-5): GAGVSQSPSNKVTEKGKDVELRCDPISGHTALYWYRQSLGQGLEFLIYFQGNSAPDKSGLPSDRFSAERTGGSVSTLTIQRTQQEDSAVYLCASSLAGTGEQPQHFGDGTRLSIL.

CDR3 nucleotide sequence: TGCGCCAGCCGCCCGAGTCCATCTGGAAACACCATATATTTT. Its protein is CASRPSPSGNTIYF. The chain employs TRBV5-1 and TRBJ1-3; D not resolved. CDR1 is SGHRS, CDR2 YFSETQ, per germline. V lost 7 bases and J lost 1, with 12 bases in between. The CDR3 runs to 14 residues.

As to this clone: The sample has other DNA sequences that encode this CDR3 too. The V call is TRBV18, the J call TRBJ2-7; TRBD2 matches 7 bases. The junction had 3 bases not matched to a gene; V was cut back by 0 bases and J by 7 bases. The CDR3 consists of 13 residues. Germline values: CDR1 KGHSH, CDR2 LQKENI. The CDR3 nucleotides read TGTGCCAGCTCACCACCGGGGGGGATTGAGCAGTACTTC. Its translation is CASSPPGGIEQYF. Together with reference TRBV18 and TRBJ2-7, the CDR3 gives the full variable domain: NAGVMQNPRHLVRRRGQEARLRCSPMKGHSHVYWYRQLPEEGLKFMVYLQKENIIDESGMPKERFSAEFPKEGPSILRIQQVVRGDSAAYFCASSPPGGIEQYFGPGTRLTVT.

Only one count was recorded for this clone. The chain carries TRBV27 and TRBJ2-3; TRBD2 agrees at 10 bases. The CDR3 totals 16 residues. Germline assignment: CDR1 MNHEY and CDR2 SMNVEV (reference sequence). Trimming at V came to 6 bases and at J to 8 bases, leaving 14 bases not matched to a gene. CDR3 in amino acids: CASSPGRASGSSTQYF. CDR3 DNA: TGTGCCAGCAGCCCTGGGAGAGCTAGCGGGAGTAGTACGCAGTATTTT.

J is TRBJ1-3 and V is TRBV6-5, with 7 bases that match TRBD1. J gave up 5 bases and V 0 bases, and 7 bases lay outside the gene matches. The CDR3 runs 16 residues. Germline CDR1 and CDR2: MNHEY and SVGAGI. The CDR3 protein is CASSYSTTGQRNTIYF. As DNA, the CDR3 is TGTGCCAGCAGTTACTCGACAACGGGACAGCGAAACACCATATATTTT.

This clone appeared a single time. The rearrangement links TRBV30 to TRBJ2-7, with 8 bases aligning to TRBD1. Germline V gene data show CDR1 as GTSNPN and CDR2 as SVGIG (reference sequence). Trimming took 0 bases from V and 5 from J; bases not matched to a gene: 6. CDR3 length equals 14 residues. This CDR3 is CAWSVGQGDDEQYF. In DNA, the CDR3 is TGTGCCTGGAGTGTTGGACAGGGAGACGACGAGCAGTACTTC. Full variable domain (rest looked up from reference TRBV30 and TRBJ2-7): SQTIHQWPATLVQPVGSPLSLECTVEGTSNPNLYWYRQAAGRGLQLLFYSVGIGQISSEVPQNLSASRPQDRQFILSSKKLLLSDSGFYLCAWSVGQGDDEQYFGPGTRLTVT.

The CDR3 DNA is TGTGCCAGCAGCTTAGGGACGCACGTATCCACTGAAGCTTTCTTT. It is translated as CASSLGTHVSTEAFF. The chain couples TRBV7-9 to TRBJ1-1, with D hard to call. The CDR3 is 15 amino acids. The ends were cut back, 1 base at V and 4 bases at J, with 13 bases in the middle. From germline, CDR1 is SEHNR and CDR2 FQNEAQ (reference sequence).

This clone was seen a single time. The genes are TRBV2 and TRBJ2-5, with TRBD1 matching 10 bases. This CDR3 has 15 amino acids. Germline loops: CDR1 SNHLY, CDR2 FYNNEI. J was trimmed by 4 bases and V by 5 bases; bases with no gene match: 7. CDR3 nucleotide sequence: TGTGCCAGCAGTCCAAATGGACAGGGGGGAGAGACCCAGTACTTC. Its protein is CASSPNGQGGETQYF.

The chain has TRBV9 and TRBJ2-3; 9 nucleotides line up with TRBD2. V lost 1 base, J lost 5 bases, and 8 bases stayed unmatched. The CDR3 runs 16 residues. From germline, CDR1 is SGDLS and CDR2 YYNGEE. CDR3 DNA sequence: TGTGCCAGCAGCGTAACCGCGGCGGGAGGGGTAGATACGCAGTATTTT. Its translation: CASSVTAAGGVDTQYF.